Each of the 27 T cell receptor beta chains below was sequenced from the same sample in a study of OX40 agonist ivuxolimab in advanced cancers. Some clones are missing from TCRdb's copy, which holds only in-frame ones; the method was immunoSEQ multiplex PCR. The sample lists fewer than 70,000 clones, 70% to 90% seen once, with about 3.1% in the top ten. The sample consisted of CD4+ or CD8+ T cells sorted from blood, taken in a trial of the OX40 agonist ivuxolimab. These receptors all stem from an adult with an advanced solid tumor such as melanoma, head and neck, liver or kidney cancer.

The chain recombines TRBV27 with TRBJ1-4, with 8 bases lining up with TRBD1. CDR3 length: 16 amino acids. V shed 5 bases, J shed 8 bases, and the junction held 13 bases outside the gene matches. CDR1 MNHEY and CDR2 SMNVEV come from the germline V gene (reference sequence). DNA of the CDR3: TGTGCCAGCAGTAATCTGCAGGGGGCGCGAGGGGAAAAACTGTTTTTT. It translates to CASSNLQGARGEKLFF.

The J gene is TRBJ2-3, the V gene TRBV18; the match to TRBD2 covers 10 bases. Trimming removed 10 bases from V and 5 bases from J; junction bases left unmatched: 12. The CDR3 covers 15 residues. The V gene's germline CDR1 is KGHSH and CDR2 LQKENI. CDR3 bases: TGTGCCACCCCCGAGAGCGGGGGGGCCGGAGATACGCAGTATTTT. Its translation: CATPESGGAGDTQYF.

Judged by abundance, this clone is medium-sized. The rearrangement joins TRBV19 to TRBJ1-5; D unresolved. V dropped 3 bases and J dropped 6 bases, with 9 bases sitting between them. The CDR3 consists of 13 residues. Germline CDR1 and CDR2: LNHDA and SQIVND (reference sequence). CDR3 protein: CASSINSGQPQHF. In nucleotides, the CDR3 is TGTGCCAGTAGTATTAATTCGGGTCAGCCCCAGCATTTT.

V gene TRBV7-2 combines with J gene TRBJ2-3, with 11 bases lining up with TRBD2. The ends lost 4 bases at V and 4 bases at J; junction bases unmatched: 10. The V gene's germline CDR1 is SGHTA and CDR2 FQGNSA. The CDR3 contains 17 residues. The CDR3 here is CASSSVAGGFSSDTQYF. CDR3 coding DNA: TGTGCCAGCAGCTCTGTAGCGGGGGGGTTTTCATCAGATACGCAGTATTTT.

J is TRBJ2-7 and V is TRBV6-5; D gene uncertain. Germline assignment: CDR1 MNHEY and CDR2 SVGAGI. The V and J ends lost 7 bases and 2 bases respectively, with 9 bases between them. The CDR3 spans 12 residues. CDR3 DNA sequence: TGTGCCAGCACTAACTGGCCCTACGAGCAGTACTTC. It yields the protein CASTNWPYEQYF.

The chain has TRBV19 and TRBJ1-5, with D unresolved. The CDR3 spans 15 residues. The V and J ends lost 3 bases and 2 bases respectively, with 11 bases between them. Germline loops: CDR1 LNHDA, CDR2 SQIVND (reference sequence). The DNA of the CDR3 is TGTGCCAGTAGTATGGGGTTGGTCGGCAATCAGCCCCAGCATTTT. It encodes CASSMGLVGNQPQHF.

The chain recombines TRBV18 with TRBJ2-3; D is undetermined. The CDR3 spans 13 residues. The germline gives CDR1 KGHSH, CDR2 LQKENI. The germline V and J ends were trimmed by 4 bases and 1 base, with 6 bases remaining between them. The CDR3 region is CASSQVRTDTQYF. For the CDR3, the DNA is TGTGCCAGCTCACAGGTACGCACAGATACGCAGTATTTT.

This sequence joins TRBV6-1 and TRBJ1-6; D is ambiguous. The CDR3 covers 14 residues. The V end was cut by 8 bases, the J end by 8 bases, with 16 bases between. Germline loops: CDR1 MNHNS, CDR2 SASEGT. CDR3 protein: CASVTGPRDSPLHF. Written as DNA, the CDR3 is TGTGCCAGCGTAACCGGGCCCCGGGATTCACCCCTCCACTTT.

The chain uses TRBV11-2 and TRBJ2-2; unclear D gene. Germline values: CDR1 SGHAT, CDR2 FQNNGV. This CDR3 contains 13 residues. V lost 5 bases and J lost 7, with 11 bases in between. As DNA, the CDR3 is TGTGCCAGCAGCCTGAGAGAGGTCGGGGAGCTGTTTTTT. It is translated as CASSLREVGELFF.

The CDR3 DNA follows: TGTGCCACGGCAGGCTGGGATGAAAAACTGTTTTTT. It translates to CATAGWDEKLFF. The chain links TRBV5-4 to TRBJ1-4; the D is unclear. The germline V gene encodes CDR1 SGHNT and CDR2 YYREEE (reference sequence). The V and J ends lost 9 bases and 6 bases respectively, with 12 bases between them. The CDR3 sequence is 12 residues long.

This CDR3 is CASSLFGGLNYGYTF. Written as DNA, the CDR3 is TGTGCCAGCAGCTTGTTTGGGGGGCTTAACTATGGCTACACCTTC. The V and J genes are TRBV5-5 and TRBJ1-2; possibly TRBD1 for D (6 bases). Deletions cut 1 base from V and 1 base from J, with 11 bases between. In germline, CDR1 is SGHKS, CDR2 YYEKEE (reference sequence). The CDR3 totals 15 residues.

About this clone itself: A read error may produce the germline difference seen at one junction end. CDR3 in DNA: TGTGCCAGCAGTGAGCTGGTTACCGGGACAGCATCATTT. Translation: CASSELVTGTASF. This chain uses TRBV6-1 with TRBJ1-1, with 7 bases lining up with TRBD1. Germline loops: CDR1 MNHNS, CDR2 SASEGT. The CDR3 loop spans 13 amino acids.

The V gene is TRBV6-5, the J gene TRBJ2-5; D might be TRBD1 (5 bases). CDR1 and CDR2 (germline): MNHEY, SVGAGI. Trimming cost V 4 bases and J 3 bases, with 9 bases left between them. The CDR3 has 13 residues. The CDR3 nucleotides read TGTGCCAGCAGTTTGAACAGGAAAGAGACCCAGTACTTC. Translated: CASSLNRKETQYF.

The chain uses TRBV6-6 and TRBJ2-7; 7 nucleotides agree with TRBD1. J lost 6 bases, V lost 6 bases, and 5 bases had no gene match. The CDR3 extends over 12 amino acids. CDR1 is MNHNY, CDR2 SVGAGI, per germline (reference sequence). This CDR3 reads CASSIDRVEQYF. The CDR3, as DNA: TGTGCCAGCAGCATTGACAGGGTCGAGCAGTACTTC.

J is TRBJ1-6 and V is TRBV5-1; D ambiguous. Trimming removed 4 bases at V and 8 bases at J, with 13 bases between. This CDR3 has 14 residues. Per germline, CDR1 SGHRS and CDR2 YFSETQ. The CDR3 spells CASSAAQRDSPLHF. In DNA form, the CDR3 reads TGCGCCAGCAGCGCGGCACAGAGGGATTCACCCCTCCACTTT.

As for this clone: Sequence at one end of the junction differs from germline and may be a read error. This CDR3 reads CASSATSGDYNEQFF. As DNA, the CDR3 is TGTGCTAGCAGCGCAACTAGCGGGGACTACAATGAGCAGTTCTTC. The V call is TRBV7-7, the J call TRBJ2-1; 10 nucleotides line up with TRBD2. The CDR3 has 15 residues. Germline CDR1 and CDR2: SSHAT and FNYEAQ (reference sequence).

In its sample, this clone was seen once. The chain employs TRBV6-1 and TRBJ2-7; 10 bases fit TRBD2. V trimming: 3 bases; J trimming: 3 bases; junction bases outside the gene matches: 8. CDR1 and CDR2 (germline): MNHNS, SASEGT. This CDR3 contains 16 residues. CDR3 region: CASSDQSSGGLYEQYF. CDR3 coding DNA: TGTGCCAGCAGTGATCAGTCTAGCGGGGGTCTCTACGAGCAGTACTTC.

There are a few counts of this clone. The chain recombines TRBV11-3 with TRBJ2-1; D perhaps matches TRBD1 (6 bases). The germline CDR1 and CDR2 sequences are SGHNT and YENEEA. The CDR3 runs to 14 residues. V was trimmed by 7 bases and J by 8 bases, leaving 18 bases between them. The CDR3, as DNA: TGTGCCAGCAACGACAGGTCGAGGGCACATGAGCAGTTCTTC. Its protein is CASNDRSRAHEQFF.

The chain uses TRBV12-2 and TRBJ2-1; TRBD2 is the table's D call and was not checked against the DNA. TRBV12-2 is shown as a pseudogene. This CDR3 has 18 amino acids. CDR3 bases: TGTGCAAGTCGCCTACCCCCCCTGATAGCGAGCTCCTACAATGAGCAGTTCTTC. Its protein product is CASRLPPLIASSYNEQFF.

CDR3 in amino acids: CASRPNYEQYF. CDR3 nucleotide sequence: TGTGCCAGCAGACCTAACTACGAGCAGTACTTC. The chain links TRBV6-1 to TRBJ2-7; D gene ambiguous. Germline CDR1 reads MNHNS; CDR2 reads SASEGT. This CDR3 comprises 11 residues. Deletions cut 6 bases from V and 3 bases from J, with 6 bases between.

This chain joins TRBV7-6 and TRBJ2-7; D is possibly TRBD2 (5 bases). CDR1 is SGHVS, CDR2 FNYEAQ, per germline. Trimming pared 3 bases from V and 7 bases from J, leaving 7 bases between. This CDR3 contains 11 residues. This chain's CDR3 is CASSFGEEQYF. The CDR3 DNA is TGTGCCAGCAGCTTTGGGGAGGAGCAGTACTTC.

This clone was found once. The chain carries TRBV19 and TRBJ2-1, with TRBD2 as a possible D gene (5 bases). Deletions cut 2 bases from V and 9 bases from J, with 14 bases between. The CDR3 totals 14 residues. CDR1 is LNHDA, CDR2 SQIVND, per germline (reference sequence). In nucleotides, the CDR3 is TGTGCCAGTAGTATAAAAGATGCTGGGAGTGAGCAGTTCTTC. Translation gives CASSIKDAGSEQFF.

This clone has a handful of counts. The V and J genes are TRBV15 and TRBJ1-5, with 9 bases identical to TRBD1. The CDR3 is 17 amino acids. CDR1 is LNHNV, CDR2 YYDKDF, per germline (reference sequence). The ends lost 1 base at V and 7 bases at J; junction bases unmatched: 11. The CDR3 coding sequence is TGTGCCACCAGCAGAGTATGGGGACAGGGCCGCGTCCAGCCCCAGCATTTT. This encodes CATSRVWGQGRVQPQHF. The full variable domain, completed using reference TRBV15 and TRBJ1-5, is DAMVIQNPRYQVTQFGKPVTLSCSQTLNHNVMYWYQQKSSQAPKLLFHYYDKDFNNEADTPDNFQSRRPNTSFCFLDIRSPGLGDTAMYLCATSRVWGQGRVQPQHFGDGTRLSIL.

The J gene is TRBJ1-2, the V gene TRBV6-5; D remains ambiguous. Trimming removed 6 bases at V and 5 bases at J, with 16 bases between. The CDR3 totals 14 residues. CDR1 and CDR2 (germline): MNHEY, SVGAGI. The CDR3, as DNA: TGTGCCAGCAGCTCCCCGTCAGTTGGGTATGGCTACACCTTC. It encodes CASSSPSVGYGYTF.

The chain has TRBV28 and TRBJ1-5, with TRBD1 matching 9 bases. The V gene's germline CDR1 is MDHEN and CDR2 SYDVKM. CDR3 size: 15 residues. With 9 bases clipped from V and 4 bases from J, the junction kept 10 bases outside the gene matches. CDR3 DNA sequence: TGTGCCAGTATCCGGCACGGGACAGGGAATCAGCCCCAGCATTTT. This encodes CASIRHGTGNQPQHF.

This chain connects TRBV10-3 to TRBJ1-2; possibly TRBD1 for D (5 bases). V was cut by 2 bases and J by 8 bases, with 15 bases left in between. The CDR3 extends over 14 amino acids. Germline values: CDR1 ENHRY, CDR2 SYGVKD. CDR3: CAISESSGQRGYTF. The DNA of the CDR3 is TGTGCCATCAGTGAGAGCTCAGGGCAAAGGGGCTACACCTTC.

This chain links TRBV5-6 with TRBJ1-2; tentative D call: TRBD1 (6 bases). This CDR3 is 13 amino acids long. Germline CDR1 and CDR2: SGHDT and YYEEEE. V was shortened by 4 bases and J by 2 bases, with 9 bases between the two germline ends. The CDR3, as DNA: TGTGCCAGCAGCGGGGGGGCCAACTATGGCTACACCTTC. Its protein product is CASSGGANYGYTF.